These 20 T cell receptor beta chains were sequenced from one sample in a study of blood T cell repertoires in COVID-19. Profiled with immunoSEQ multiplex PCR; TCRdb holds only in-frame clones, not every one. Of some 180,000 clones in the sample, roughly 87% were seen once. Sequencing used peripheral blood. These receptor sequences come from a man aged 60-69 years with active or convalescent COVID-19.

The chain carries TRBV23-1 and TRBJ2-3; 11 bases fit TRBD2. TRBV23-1 is an ORF, with its function uncertain. The CDR3 sequence is 15 residues long. V was clipped by 1 base and J by 6 bases; unmatched bases: 3. CDR3 amino acids: CASSQCSGGADTQYF. In DNA, the CDR3 is TGCGCCAGCAGTCAATGTAGCGGGGGGGCCGATACGCAGTATTTT.

In regard to this clone: Other nucleotide sequences in the sample specify the same CDR3. The chain carries TRBV24-1 and TRBJ1-5, with 8 bases that match TRBD1. The CDR3 is made up of 15 amino acids. V was pared by 3 bases and J by 4 bases, with 4 bases of the junction left unmatched. CDR1 and CDR2 (germline): KGHDR, SFDVKD. The DNA for the CDR3 is TGTGCCACCAGTGATGGACAGGGCGTGAATCAGCCCCAGCATTTT. The encoded protein is CATSDGQGVNQPQHF.

The rearrangement links TRBV5-1 to TRBJ2-3; 9 positions agree with TRBD2. This CDR3 is built from 16 residues. V lost 4 bases to trimming and J lost 3 bases; unmatched junction nucleotides: 9. The germline V gene has CDR1 SGHRS and CDR2 YFSETQ. This CDR3 reads CASSPLASGVTDTQYF. CDR3 sequence (DNA): TGCGCCAGCAGCCCCCTGGCTAGCGGGGTGACAGATACGCAGTATTTT.

This chain joins TRBV6-1 and TRBJ1-2; 9 bases match TRBD1. This CDR3 has 13 residues. Unmatched junction bases numbered 0, after V lost 1 base and J lost 6 bases. Germline CDR1 reads MNHNS; CDR2 reads SASEGT. The CDR3 coding sequence is TGTGCCAGCAGTGAAGGGACAGGGGATGGCTACACCTTC. Its translation: CASSEGTGDGYTF.

The chain employs TRBV7-7 and TRBJ2-1, with a weak D call TRBD1 (6 bases). The CDR3 is 13 amino acids. The germline V and J ends were trimmed by 1 base and 5 bases, with 6 bases remaining between them. Germline V lookup: CDR1 SSHAT, CDR2 FNYEAQ (reference sequence). The CDR3 sequence is CASSLGQDNEQFF. The CDR3 DNA sequence: TGTGCCAGCAGCTTAGGACAGGACAATGAGCAGTTCTTC.

The rearrangement joins TRBV9 to TRBJ1-2; 9 bases align to TRBD1. The junction had 14 bases not matched to a gene; V was cut back by 4 bases and J by 7 bases. CDR3 size: 16 residues. CDR1 and CDR2 (germline): SGDLS, YYNGEE. CDR3 nucleotides: TGTGCCAGCAGCCCAGGCGCCACGACAGGGGGTATTGGCTACACCTTC. Translating gives CASSPGATTGGIGYTF. Full variable domain (missing parts from reference TRBV9 and TRBJ1-2): DSGVTQTPKHLITATGQRVTLRCSPRSGDLSVYWYQQSLDQGLQFLIQYYNGEERAKGNILERFSAQQFPDLHSELNLSSLELGDSALYFCASSPGATTGGIGYTFGSGTRLTVV.

This chain joins TRBV19 and TRBJ1-2; the D gene is possibly TRBD1 (6 bases). The germline CDR1 and CDR2 sequences are LNHDA and SQIVND (reference sequence). CDR3 length equals 19 residues. V lost 3 bases to trimming and J lost 7 bases, with 30 bases between them. The CDR3 coding sequence is TGTGCCAGTAGTATTTCCTTAACCGCGAGTTCGACAGGTCCAACTGGCTACACCTTC. This codes for CASSISLTASSTGPTGYTF. Supplemented by reference TRBV19 and TRBJ1-2, the full variable domain reads DGGITQSPKYLFRKEGQNVTLSCEQNLNHDAMYWYRQDPGQGLRLIYYSQIVNDFQKGDIAEGYSVSREKKESFPLTVTSAQKNPTAFYLCASSISLTASSTGPTGYTFGSGTRLTVV.

The gene calls are TRBV5-1 and TRBJ2-5; 7 nucleotides line up with TRBD1. CDR1 is SGHRS and CDR2 is YFSETQ in the germline V gene. Trimming cost V 4 bases and J 5 bases; bases outside gene matches: 8. The CDR3 contains 14 residues. The CDR3 loop reads CASSGGQAGETQYF. The CDR3, as DNA: TGCGCCAGCAGCGGAGGACAGGCCGGGGAGACCCAGTACTTC. Together with reference TRBV5-1 and TRBJ2-5, the CDR3 gives the full variable domain: KAGVTQTPRYLIKTRGQQVTLSCSPISGHRSVSWYQQTPGQGLQFLFEYFSETQRNKGNFPGRFSGRQFSNSRSEMNVSTLELGDSALYLCASSGGQAGETQYFGPGTRLLVL.

The chain carries TRBV5-1 and TRBJ2-5; TRBD1 aligns across 7 bases. Germline CDR1 and CDR2: SGHRS and YFSETQ. Germline trimming cut 3 bases from V and 3 bases from J; bases unmatched to any gene: 5. The CDR3 sequence is 14 residues long. The CDR3 is CASSYGTAEETQYF. CDR3 nucleotide sequence: TGCGCCAGCAGCTACGGGACAGCTGAAGAGACCCAGTACTTC.

The chain carries TRBV27 and TRBJ1-2, with 12 bases lining up with TRBD1. Germline V gives CDR1 MNHEY, CDR2 SMNVEV (reference sequence). CDR3 length: 17 residues. V lost 8 bases, J lost 1 base, and 11 bases stayed unmatched. The CDR3 DNA reads TGTGCCAGCTATACGGCCGGGACAGGGGGCGGTAACTATGGCTACACCTTC. Its protein is CASYTAGTGGGNYGYTF.

The rearrangement links TRBV5-1 to TRBJ1-6, with 7 positions matching TRBD1. V lost 4 bases and J lost 7; bases outside the gene matches: 8. From germline, CDR1 is SGHRS and CDR2 YFSETQ. This CDR3 is 15 amino acids long. CDR3 region: CASSSSGDSNSPLHF. CDR3 nucleotides: TGCGCCAGCAGCAGTTCTGGGGACAGCAATTCACCCCTCCACTTT.

V is TRBV5-5 and J is TRBJ2-5; 7 nucleotides match TRBD1. This CDR3 is 14 amino acids long. The V and J ends lost 3 bases and 0 bases, in that order; junction bases with no gene match: 2. The germline V gene encodes CDR1 SGHKS and CDR2 YYEKEE (reference sequence). Here the CDR3 DNA reads TGTGCCAGCAGCTCGGGACAGTACCAAGAGACCCAGTACTTC. Amino acid sequence: CASSSGQYQETQYF.

The V and J genes are TRBV25-1 and TRBJ1-2; 9 bases are shared with TRBD1. Germline V CDR1 and CDR2: MGHDK, SYGVNS. CDR3 size: 14 residues. Germline trimming cut 1 base from V and 6 bases from J; bases unmatched to any gene: 3. In nucleotides, the CDR3 is TGTGCCAGCAGTGAATTTAGGACAGGGGATGGCTACACCTTC. Protein product: CASSEFRTGDGYTF.

CDR3 nucleotides: TGCGCCAGCAGCCCTGGTCAGGAAAACACCATATATTTT. Residues: CASSPGQENTIYF. J is TRBJ1-3 and V is TRBV5-1; unclear D gene. Trimming took off 4 bases at V and 6 bases at J, with 11 bases between the two ends. The CDR3 loop spans 13 amino acids. Germline V gene data show CDR1 as SGHRS and CDR2 as YFSETQ.

The V and J genes are TRBV18 and TRBJ2-1; 14 bases map to TRBD2. Looked up from germline, CDR1 is KGHSH and CDR2 is LQKENI. V shed 3 bases and J 7 bases; nucleotides not matched to a gene: 2. This CDR3 comprises 15 residues. The DNA of the CDR3 is TGTGCCAGCTCACCCAGACTAGCGGGGGGGAATGAGCAGTTCTTC. Translating it yields CASSPRLAGGNEQFF.

This clone was observed a few times. The V and J genes are TRBV10-2 and TRBJ2-7, with TRBD1 matching over 8 bases. This CDR3 has 16 residues. V lost 8 bases to trimming and J lost 0 bases; unmatched junction nucleotides: 12. Germline lookup yields CDR1 WSHSY and CDR2 SAAADI. The CDR3, as DNA: TGCGCCAGCTGGGACAGGAGACTTACTAGCTCCTACGAGCAGTACTTC. Translated, it gives CASWDRRLTSSYEQYF.

The chain combines TRBV7-8 with TRBJ1-3; 9 bases fit TRBD1. The germline V gene has CDR1 SGHVS and CDR2 FQNEAQ. The V and J ends lost 5 bases and 0 bases, in that order; junction bases with no gene match: 5. The length of the CDR3 is 16 residues. The chain's CDR3 is CASSVTGGFSGNTIYF. The CDR3 DNA sequence: TGTGCCAGCAGCGTTACAGGGGGCTTCTCTGGAAACACCATATATTTT. Based on the CDR3 plus reference TRBV7-8 and TRBJ1-3, the full variable domain is GAGVSQSPRYKVAKRGQDVALRCDPISGHVSLFWYQQALGQGPEFLTYFQNEAQLDKSGLPSDRFFAERPEGSVSTLKIQRTQQEDSAVYLCASSVTGGFSGNTIYFGEGSWLTVV.

The chain has TRBV7-5 and TRBJ2-7; no DNA check was done on the table's D call, TRBD1. TRBV7-5 is assigned pseudogene status. The CDR3 runs to 19 residues. The CDR3 region is CVRSLKRRGQTVPCYEQYF. For the CDR3, the DNA is TGTGTCAGAAGCTTAAAGCGGCGGGGACAGACCGTCCCCTGCTACGAGCAGTACTTC.

This rearrangement joins TRBV20-1 to TRBJ2-3; the match to TRBD2 covers 14 bases. The CDR3 totals 19 residues. Germline CDR1 and CDR2: DFQATT and SNEGSKA (reference sequence). Trimming removed 3 bases from V and 2 bases from J; junction bases left unmatched: 13. CDR3 coding DNA: TGCAGTGCTAGTGAGGCCCCCGGGACTAGCGGGGGACCCACAGATACGCAGTATTTT. This translates into CSASEAPGTSGGPTDTQYF.

The J gene is TRBJ2-2, the V gene TRBV18, with a tentative D call TRBD1 (5 bases). The germline gives CDR1 KGHSH, CDR2 LQKENI. This CDR3 is built from 16 residues. Trimming left V 3 bases short and J 1 base short, with 12 bases between. CDR3 DNA: TGTGCCAGCTCACCCCTTGACAGTAGGAACACCGGGGAGCTGTTTTTT. Amino acid sequence: CASSPLDSRNTGELFF.